A selection of T cell receptor beta chains follows, all from one sample in a study of T cell responses to AZD1222 COVID-19 vaccine. Repertoires were generated with immunoSEQ multiplex PCR, while TCRdb's copy carries only in-frame clones and drops some. Of 180,000 or so clones in the sample, around 94% were seen once. The sequencing used peripheral blood, collected on day 0 of AZD1222 vaccination. These receptors were obtained from an adult in good health. The conserved cysteine and the conserved F or W are not part of the CDR3 here. Clone size is not always given. Where it is, it says once, few, many or a class for expanded clones.

J | V | size | CDR3
TRBJ2-3 | TRBV7-9 | - | ASSSTGLSTDTQY
TRBJ2-1 | TRBV30 | once | AWTSGTGLDEQF
TRBJ1-1 | TRBV6-5 | - | ASKTQDTNTEAF
TRBJ1-5 | TRBV28 | - | ASSDREDQPQH
TRBJ2-2 | TRBV5-4 | - | ASSLAGSTPGELF
TRBJ1-5 | TRBV27 | - | ASSYNTGWNQPQH
TRBJ2-1 | TRBV3-1/TRBV3-2 | - | ASSQDRTAEQF
TRBJ1-1 | TRBV19 | - | ASSEQGGWYRF
TRBJ2-2 | TRBV6-5 | - | ASSYRIGNTGELF
TRBJ2-3 | TRBV6-4 | - | ASSDSTGGPDTQY
TRBJ1-1 | TRBV29-1 | - | SVDMTGGEAF
TRBJ2-7 | TRBV6-5 | - | ASSGTGSSYEQY
TRBJ2-2 | TRBV12-3/TRBV12-4 | - | ASSPSLPGELF
TRBJ1-1 | TRBV3-1/TRBV3-2 | - | ASSQPKGHSNTEAF
TRBJ2-1 | TRBV28 | once | ASRLGGGNEQF
TRBJ1-4 | TRBV19 | - | ASMARGQGRKLF
TRBJ1-5 | TRBV19 | - | ASRTDDQPQH
TRBJ1-2 | TRBV7-2 | - | ASSQNRLSGYT
TRBJ2-7 | TRBV5-6 | - | ASSELGGRGVFYEQY
TRBJ1-1 | TRBV6-5 | once | ASNLGRVNTEAF
TRBJ1-2 | TRBV28 | - | ASSRQENYGYT
TRBJ2-7 | TRBV7-3 | - | ASSLRSGTDYEQY
TRBJ2-7 | TRBV7-8 | - | ASSARTGYEQY
TRBJ2-2 | TRBV4-2 | - | ASRTSGPNTGELF
TRBJ2-7 | TRBV6-5 | - | ASSPRSQGRREQY
TRBJ2-1 | TRBV10-3 | few | AIGAGGLAGDEQF
TRBJ2-2 | TRBV10-1 | - | ASRVSEYGELF
TRBJ1-2 | TRBV5-4 | - | ASSLSDSVYGYT
TRBJ1-2 | TRBV19 | - | ASNIVGAGSYGYT
TRBJ2-1 | TRBV19 | - | ASSISSGSYEQF
TRBJ2-1 | TRBV7-9 | - | ASSLAWASAYNEQF